This entry lists 11 T cell receptor beta chains sequenced from one sample in a study of blood T cell repertoires in COVID-19. Sequencing used immunoSEQ multiplex PCR; TCRdb keeps in-frame clones, though not all of them. The table shows almost 65,000 clones, with around nine tenths occurring only once. The sample consisted of PBMCs or T cells enriched from blood (not recorded which). The source is a woman in her thirties or forties who had recovered from COVID-19.

This chain uses TRBV19 with TRBJ1-2; 8 bases are shared with TRBD1. Germline values: CDR1 LNHDA, CDR2 SQIVND (reference sequence). This CDR3 has 14 amino acids. V shed 7 bases, J shed 9 bases, and the junction held 13 bases outside the gene matches. The CDR3 loop is CASTKFGQGERYTF. The CDR3, as DNA: TGTGCCAGTACCAAATTTGGACAGGGCGAGCGCTACACCTTC. Drawing the rest from reference TRBV19 and TRBJ1-2, the complete variable domain is DGGITQSPKYLFRKEGQNVTLSCEQNLNHDAMYWYRQDPGQGLRLIYYSQIVNDFQKGDIAEGYSVSREKKESFPLTVTSAQKNPTAFYLCASTKFGQGERYTFGSGTRLTVV.

The rearrangement links TRBV2 to TRBJ2-7; tentatively, D is TRBD1 (6 bases). The CDR3 extends over 15 amino acids. Trimming stripped 2 bases from V and 5 bases from J, with 16 bases between. Germline lookup yields CDR1 SNHLY and CDR2 FYNNEI. In DNA, the CDR3 is TGTGCCAGCAGTGAATATGGTCCAGGGGACAACGAGCAGTACTTC. Its translation: CASSEYGPGDNEQYF.

The chain couples TRBV5-6 to TRBJ2-2; no firm D call. Per the germline V gene, CDR1 is SGHDT and CDR2 is YYEEEE. CDR3 length: 15 residues. V lost 4 bases to trimming and J lost 2 bases, with 12 bases between them. The CDR3 sequence: CASSTIGPNTGELFF. The CDR3 bases are TGTGCCAGCAGCACTATCGGCCCTAACACCGGGGAGCTGTTTTTT.

The V gene is TRBV2, the J gene TRBJ2-5; the match to TRBD2 covers 9 bases. The CDR3 runs to 15 residues. Trimming at V came to 8 bases and at J to 2 bases, leaving 9 bases not matched to a gene. Per the germline V gene, CDR1 is SNHLY and CDR2 is FYNNEI. CDR3 amino acids: CASGAIAGEQETQYF. DNA of the CDR3: TGTGCCAGCGGGGCTATAGCGGGGGAACAAGAGACCCAGTACTTC.

This rearrangement joins TRBV19 to TRBJ2-7, with a possible D match to TRBD2 (6 bases). The germline CDR1 and CDR2 sequences are LNHDA and SQIVND (reference sequence). V was pared by 1 base and J by 4 bases, with 14 bases between. This CDR3 contains 15 residues. CDR3 loop: CASSIGSQGLYEQYF. Written as DNA, the CDR3 is TGTGCCAGTAGTATAGGGTCGCAGGGACTTTACGAGCAGTACTTC.

The J gene is TRBJ2-3, the V gene TRBV5-4; 9 nucleotides agree with TRBD1. The trim removed 6 bases at V and 2 bases at J, leaving 4 bases unmatched. Per the germline V gene, CDR1 is SGHNT and CDR2 is YYREEE (reference sequence). The CDR3 consists of 14 residues. This CDR3 is CASTPQGATDTQYF. DNA of the CDR3: TGTGCCAGCACACCACAGGGGGCCACAGATACGCAGTATTTT.

This clone was counted a single time. The chain couples TRBV7-6 to TRBJ2-1, with 8 bases aligning to TRBD1. This CDR3 contains 20 residues. The germline CDR1 and CDR2 sequences are SGHVS and FNYEAQ. The V and J ends lost 0 bases and 4 bases, in that order; junction bases with no gene match: 17. As DNA, the CDR3 is TGTGCCAGCAGCTTAGCCCTTGCTGACTCCGGGACAGGCCCTTACAATGAGCAGTTCTTC. This codes for CASSLALADSGTGPYNEQFF.

Turning to this clone: Its ends do not fully match the called genes, so a read error is possible. This chain connects TRBV2 to TRBJ1-4; tentative D call: TRBD1 (6 bases). CDR3 size: 15 residues. CDR1 and CDR2 (germline): SNHLY, FYNNEI. CDR3 in DNA: TGTGCCAGCAGTGAACAAGGGGGAGAGAATGCAAAACTGTTTTTT. It specifies CASSEQGGENAKLFF.

The chain recombines TRBV5-1 with TRBJ2-3, with TRBD1 matching 7 bases. V was pared by 4 bases and J by 1 base, with 6 bases of the junction left unmatched. The CDR3 runs 15 residues. CDR1 and CDR2 from the germline V gene are SGHRS and YFSETQ. CDR3 residues: CASSGGQPRTDTQYF. The CDR3, as DNA: TGCGCCAGCAGCGGGGGACAGCCGCGCACAGATACGCAGTATTTT.

V usage is TRBV29-1 and J usage is TRBJ2-7; TRBD1 matches 9 bases. CDR3 length equals 14 residues. CDR1 SQVTM and CDR2 ANQGSEA come from the germline V gene. Unmatched junction bases numbered 12, after V lost 5 bases and J lost 7 bases. The CDR3 spells CSVIPNRGRREQYF. DNA for the CDR3: TGCAGCGTTATTCCTAACAGGGGGCGCAGGGAGCAGTACTTC.

The chain employs TRBV6-2 or TRBV6-3 and TRBJ2-7, with TRBD2 matching over 7 bases. CDR1 is MNHEY and CDR2 is SVGEGT in the germline V gene. CDR3 length: 12 amino acids. J lost 4 bases, V lost 5 bases, and 2 bases had no gene match. The CDR3 sequence: CASSGGGYEQYF. The CDR3 coding sequence is TGTGCCAGCAGTGGGGGGGGGTACGAGCAGTACTTC.